This T cell receptor beta chain was recovered during a study of T cell changes during pregnancy in multiple sclerosis. Germline V lookup: CDR1 SGHTA, CDR2 FQGNSA. V was pared by 5 bases and J by 0 bases, with 2 bases of the junction left unmatched. The CDR3 has 16 residues. Generated by immunoSEQ multiplex PCR, the TCRdb table keeps only in-frame clones and is missing some. The sample lists just over 55,000 clones; 75% to 95% were seen once. J is TRBJ2-3 and V is TRBV7-2, with 13 bases aligning to TRBD2. This TCR came from a female donor in good health, enrolled as a control in a pregnancy study. Here the sequenced sample was peripheral blood, taken after pregnancy. CDR3 sequence reads: CASSRGLAGSTDTQYF. CDR3 coding DNA: TGTGCCAGCAGCCGGGGACTAGCGGGGAGCACAGATACGCAGTATTTT.